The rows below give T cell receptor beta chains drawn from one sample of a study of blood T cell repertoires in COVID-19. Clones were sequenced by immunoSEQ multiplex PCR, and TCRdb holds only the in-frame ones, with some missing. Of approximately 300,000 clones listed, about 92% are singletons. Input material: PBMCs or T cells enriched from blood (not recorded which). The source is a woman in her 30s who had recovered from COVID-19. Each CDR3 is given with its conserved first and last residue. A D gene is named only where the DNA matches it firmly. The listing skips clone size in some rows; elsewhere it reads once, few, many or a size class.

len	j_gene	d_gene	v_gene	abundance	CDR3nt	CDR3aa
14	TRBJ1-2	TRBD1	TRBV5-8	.	TGTGCCAGCAGCTATCAGGGGGCCAGCTATGGCTACACCTTC	CASSYQGASYGYTF
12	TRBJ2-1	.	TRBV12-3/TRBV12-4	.	TGTGCCAGCAGCCCAGACATTTCAGAGCAGTTCTTC	CASSPDISEQFF
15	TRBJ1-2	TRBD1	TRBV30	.	TGTGCCTGGTCTACACCCCGGGACAGGGGTTATGGCTACACCTTC	CAWSTPRDRGYGYTF
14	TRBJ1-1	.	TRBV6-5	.	TGTGCCAGCAGTTTCAGGGGTTTGAACACTGAAGCTTTCTTT	CASSFRGLNTEAFF
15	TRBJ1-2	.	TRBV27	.	TGTGCCAGCAGTTTTTCCCAGGGTGAGCTCGGTGGCTACACCTTC	CASSFSQGELGGYTF
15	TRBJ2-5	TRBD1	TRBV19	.	TGTGCCAGTAGGTCGACAGGGGGCGCGAAAAAGACCCAGTACTTC	CASRSTGGAKKTQYF
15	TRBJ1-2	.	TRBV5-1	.	TGCGCCAGCAGCTTGGAGGACAGTTTAGCCTATGGCTACACCTTC	CASSLEDSLAYGYTF
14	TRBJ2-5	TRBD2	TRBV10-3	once	TGTGCCATCGGATTGACTAGCGGGCAAGAGACCCAGTACTTC	CAIGLTSGQETQYF
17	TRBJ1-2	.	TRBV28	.	TGTGCCAGCAGTTTGGCCCGGACAGATATGAATCCCCAGAAGGACACCTTC	CASSLARTDMNPQKDTF
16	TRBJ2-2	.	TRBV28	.	TGTGCCAGCAGTTTCCACAGGGAGGGCAGATTCGGGGAGCTGTTTTTT	CASSFHREGRFGELFF
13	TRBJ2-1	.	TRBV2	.	TGTGCCAGCAGTGAAAGGCGACTCTATGAGCAGTTCTTC	CASSERRLYEQFF
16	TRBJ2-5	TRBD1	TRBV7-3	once	TGTGCCAGCAGCGAGTCGGGACAGGGGGCGCGGGAGACCCAGTACTTC	CASSESGQGARETQYF
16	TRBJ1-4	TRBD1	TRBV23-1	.	TGCGCCAGCATCCATAATGGGACAGAAGAAAATGAAAAACTGTTTTTT	CASIHNGTEENEKLFF
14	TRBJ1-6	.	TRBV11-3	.	TGTGCCAGCAGCTTAGATCACCGGGGGGCACCCCTCCACTTT	CASSLDHRGAPLHF
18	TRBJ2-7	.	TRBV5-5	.	TGTGCCAGCAGCTTGCCCCCTACCGATCCACTCCACGTCTACGAGCAGTACTTC	CASSLPPTDPLHVYEQYF
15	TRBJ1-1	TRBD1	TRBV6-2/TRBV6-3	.	TGTGCCAGCAGTATCAGGACAGGGAGGGACACTGAAGCTTTCTTT	CASSIRTGRDTEAFF
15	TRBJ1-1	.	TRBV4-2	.	TGTGCCAGCAGCCAAGATCTCCAGGCCCACACTGAAGCTTTCTTT	CASSQDLQAHTEAFF
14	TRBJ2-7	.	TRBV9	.	TGTGCCAGCAGCCAGGGGAACCGAGCCTACGAGCAGTACTTC	CASSQGNRAYEQYF